This T cell receptor (beta chain) was identified in a study of blood T cell repertoires in COVID-19. Study-level information: Sites in the United States, Italy and Spain provided acute and convalescent COVID-19 samples. PBMCs, B-cell-depleted T cells, or T cells were the source of the cDNA or gDNA that made up the material.

Authors' methods: The authors estimated nucleated cell counts from reference gene primer amplification. TCRdb's table, derived via immunoSEQ multiplex PCR, lists solely in-frame clones and lacks some. V and J calls plus clone size are reproduced from that table; the DNA served to infer D and trimming. The table includes 150,000 to 200,000 clones, about three quarters detected once. This sequence originates from a woman between 70 and 85 years old with acute or convalescent COVID-19. What was sequenced was peripheral blood.

CDR3 bases: TGTGCCAGTATGGAGGACCGTACGGCAGGAAACACCATATATTTT. It encodes CASMEDRTAGNTIYF. This rearrangement joins TRBV19 to TRBJ1-3, with D unclear. This CDR3 region has 15 residues. Per germline, CDR1 LNHDA and CDR2 SQIVND (reference sequence). V lost 7 bases and J lost 4, with 17 bases in between.